Following are 17 T cell receptor beta chains from one sample sequenced in a study of T cells after yellow fever vaccination. TCRdb ran MiXCR on the 5' RACE reads and lists one entry per CDR3 protein. The data contain around 63,000 distinct CDR3 sequences, 7.4% of them seen just once; the ten biggest clones take up 30% to 45%. Material: CD8+ T cells sorted from PBMCs, obtained 15 days after the yellow fever booster vaccination. These receptors were obtained from a man aged 25-40 years who received the YFV17D yellow fever vaccine.

In its sample, this clonotype was seen many times. This chain links TRBV6-2 or TRBV6-3 with TRBJ2-2; D is possibly TRBD1 (6 bases). This CDR3 has 16 amino acids. Germline V gives CDR1 MNHEY, CDR2 SVGEGT. V was clipped by 4 bases and J by 5 bases, with 17 bases between them. The CDR3 DNA sequence: TGTGCCAGCAGTTCCACAGGGCGATTGGTGACCGGGGAGCTGTTTTTT. It translates to CASSSTGRLVTGELFF.

This clonotype was detected ten times or more. The chain is built from TRBV7-9 and TRBJ2-1; TRBD2 agrees at 10 bases. V lost 2 bases, J lost 8 bases, and 6 bases stayed unmatched. The V gene's germline CDR1 is SEHNR and CDR2 FQNEAQ (reference sequence). The CDR3 loop spans 15 amino acids. CDR3 residues: CASSLLAGVRDEQFF. CDR3 nucleotides: TGTGCCAGCAGCTTACTAGCGGGAGTCAGGGATGAGCAGTTCTTC.

In its sample, this clonotype was seen many times. The chain carries TRBV12-3 or TRBV12-4 and TRBJ1-5; D possibly corresponds to TRBD1 (5 bases). V lost 3 bases, J lost 3 bases, and 15 bases lay in between. The CDR3 is 16 residues long. The CDR3 DNA reads TGTGCCAGCAGTTTTTGGCCCACCAGGGACAATCAGCCCCAGCATTTT. Amino acids: CASSFWPTRDNQPQHF.

The chain links TRBV3-1 to TRBJ2-7; the match to TRBD2 covers 13 bases. V gave up 4 bases and J gave up 3 bases; unmatched junction bases: 3. The germline V gene has CDR1 LGHDT and CDR2 YNNKEL (reference sequence). This CDR3 region has 15 residues. The CDR3: CASSPWTSGSYEQYF. The CDR3 coding sequence is TGTGCCAGCAGCCCCTGGACTAGCGGGAGCTACGAGCAGTACTTC.

This clonotype was seen ten or more times. The chain carries TRBV12-3 or TRBV12-4 and TRBJ1-1, with D unresolved. This CDR3 has 14 residues. Trimming shortened V by 3 bases and J by 7 bases, and 15 bases separated the two germline ends. CDR3 in DNA: TGTGCCAGCAGTTTCGTTACACGGTTGGGTGAAGCTTTCTTT. Its translation is CASSFVTRLGEAFF.

This clonotype was counted many times. This chain links TRBV23-1 with TRBJ2-1, with D tentatively TRBD1 or TRBD2 (5 bases each). TRBV23-1 is reported as an ORF; its role is uncertain. The CDR3 sequence is 15 residues long. The ends were cut back, 0 bases at V and 2 bases at J, with 8 bases in the middle. Here the CDR3 reads CASSQSGPPYNEQFF. CDR3 nucleotide sequence: TGCGCCAGCAGTCAATCGGGACCGCCCTACAATGAGCAGTTCTTC.

This chain uses TRBV20-1 with TRBJ2-1, with 9 nucleotides matching TRBD2. Losses at the gene ends were 0 bases for V and 10 bases for J; bases not matched to a gene: 13. Germline lookup yields CDR1 DFQATT and CDR2 SNEGSKA (reference sequence). The CDR3 loop spans 16 amino acids. The CDR3: CSARDGREGPAVEQFF. The DNA for the CDR3 is TGCAGTGCTAGAGATGGGCGGGAGGGCCCCGCGGTAGAGCAGTTCTTC.

This clonotype was seen at least ten times. CDR3 nucleotides: TGTGCCATCAGTGAGCTGACAGGGCAAATCCAAGAGACCCAGTACTTC. Its translation is CAISELTGQIQETQYF. The rearrangement links TRBV10-3 to TRBJ2-5, with 7 bases that match TRBD1. V shed 2 bases and J 1 base; nucleotides not matched to a gene: 7. CDR1 and CDR2 from the germline V gene are ENHRY and SYGVKD. The CDR3 is made up of 16 amino acids.

The table lists this clonotype with many counts. CDR3 bases: TGTGCCACCAGTGATTTTGGGGTGGGGCCCAATGAGCAGTTCTTC. Protein sequence: CATSDFGVGPNEQFF. V usage is TRBV24-1 and J usage is TRBJ2-1, with D tentatively TRBD1 (5 bases). CDR1 is KGHDR, CDR2 SFDVKD, per germline. The V end was cut by 1 base, the J end by 6 bases, with 12 bases between. This CDR3 is 15 amino acids long.

This clonotype was detected only a few times. The chain recombines TRBV12-3 or TRBV12-4 with TRBJ2-1; maybe TRBD2 (5 bases). Trimming removed 6 bases at V and 9 bases at J, with 15 bases between. The CDR3 is 13 residues long. CDR3 loop: CASRDEMGSEQFF. CDR3 bases: TGTGCCAGCAGAGACGAGATGGGGAGTGAGCAGTTCTTC.

Concerning this clonotype itself: A read error may explain this, as a much larger clone is one base away. The chain joins TRBV4-3 to TRBJ2-5, with 13 bases matching TRBD2. There are 17 residues in the CDR3. V was pared by 4 bases and J by 3 bases, with 8 bases of the junction left unmatched. The V gene's germline CDR1 is LGHNA and CDR2 YSLEER. CDR3 in amino acids: CASSPRCGLAGEETQYF. The DNA of the CDR3 is TGCGCCAGCAGCCCCCGCTGTGGACTAGCGGGAGAAGAGACCCAGTACTTC.

This clonotype was counted a single time. A much larger clone differs by one base, so this may be a read error. This chain uses TRBV9 with TRBJ2-5; tentatively, D is TRBD1 (5 bases). The CDR3 consists of 17 residues. Germline V gene data show CDR1 as SGDLS and CDR2 as YYNGEE. The CDR3 loop is CPSSVGVGRAARETQYF. The CDR3 DNA sequence: TGTCCCAGCAGCGTAGGTGTGGGCAGGGCGGCGCGGGAGACCCAGTACTTC.

In its sample, this clonotype was seen a few times. V gene TRBV7-9 combines with J gene TRBJ2-3; D may be TRBD1 (5 bases). Germline V lookup: CDR1 SEHNR, CDR2 FQNEAQ (reference sequence). Trimming stripped 5 bases from V and 4 bases from J, with 10 bases between. This CDR3 region has 13 residues. The CDR3 DNA sequence: TGTGCCAGCAGCACCCAGGGCCCAGATACGCAGTATTTT. It encodes CASSTQGPDTQYF.

There are many counts of this clonotype. The gene calls are TRBV19 and TRBJ2-1; 7 bases line up with TRBD1. The CDR3 has 15 residues. Germline V CDR1 and CDR2: LNHDA, SQIVND (reference sequence). The J segment lost 0 bases and the V segment lost 5 bases, leaving 4 bases of the junction unmatched. CDR3 region: CASSRQGSSYNEQFF. CDR3 in DNA: TGTGCCAGTAGTCGACAGGGCAGCTCCTACAATGAGCAGTTCTTC.

This clonotype was detected many times. CDR3 bases: TGTGCCAGCACCACTGTCTGGGCGGAAGGCAATCAGCCCCAGCATTTT. Translating gives CASTTVWAEGNQPQHF. This chain connects TRBV6-5 to TRBJ1-5, with no clear D. V was shortened by 7 bases and J by 2 bases, with 18 bases between the two germline ends. CDR3 length: 16 residues. Germline CDR1 MNHEY, CDR2 SVGAGI.

The chain has TRBV4-1 and TRBJ2-5; no firm D call. The CDR3 runs to 13 residues. Between the trimmed V and J ends, which lost 0 bases and 0 bases, there was a span of 2 bases. CDR1 is MGHRA and CDR2 is YSYEKL in the germline V gene. This chain's CDR3 is CASSQEYQETQYF. CDR3 DNA: TGCGCCAGCAGCCAAGAGTACCAAGAGACCCAGTACTTC.

This chain uses TRBV19 with TRBJ1-4; 8 nucleotides agree with TRBD1. Trimming at V came to 9 bases and at J to 7 bases, leaving 10 bases not matched to a gene. This CDR3 spans 14 amino acids. Germline CDR1 LNHDA, CDR2 SQIVND (reference sequence). The CDR3 nucleotides read TGTGCCAGCGGAGCCAGGGGGCTTATTGAAAAACTGTTTTTT. Translated: CASGARGLIEKLFF.